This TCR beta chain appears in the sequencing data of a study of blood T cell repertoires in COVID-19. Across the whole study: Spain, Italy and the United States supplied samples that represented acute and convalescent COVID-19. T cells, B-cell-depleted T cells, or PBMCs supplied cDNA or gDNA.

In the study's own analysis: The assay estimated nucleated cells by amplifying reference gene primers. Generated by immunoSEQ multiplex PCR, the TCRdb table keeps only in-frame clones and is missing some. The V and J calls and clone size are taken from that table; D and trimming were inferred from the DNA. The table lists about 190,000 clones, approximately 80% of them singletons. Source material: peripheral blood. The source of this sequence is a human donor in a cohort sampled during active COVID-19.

Here the CDR3 reads CASSRKGDSGNTIYF. DNA of the CDR3: TGTGCCAGCAGCCGCAAGGGGGACTCTGGAAACACCATATATTTT. The V gene is TRBV7-9, the J gene TRBJ1-3; maybe TRBD1 (6 bases). This CDR3 is built from 15 residues. Trimming took off 5 bases at V and 0 bases at J, with 11 bases between the two ends. The germline gives CDR1 SEHNR, CDR2 FQNEAQ (reference sequence).